Listed here is a single T cell receptor (beta chain). The clone's antigen remains unknown. The record has no base qualities; no much larger clone is one base away. This sample was included in a study of graft-versus-host responses after intestinal transplantation (dated by TCRdb to the early 2020s). Study-level background: Multivisceral, liver-intestinal, or isolated intestinal transplants were received by the recipients. Every recipient was given anti-thymocyte globulin induction, then maintenance tacrolimus and steroids for around three years. After intestinal transplantation, graft-versus-host and host-versus-graft alloreactive T cell clones were followed in the graft, circulation and bone marrow using bulk TCR-beta CDR3 sequencing. To identify alloreactive clones, pre-transplant mixed lymphocyte reaction products were sequenced and then compared with unstimulated pre-transplant donor and recipient T cells. Of the 20 to 25 intestinal transplant recipients enrolled in the cohort, one of whom was a retransplant, a few patients without pretransplant specimens were excluded. Donor T cell macrochimerism was defined as a peak of at least 4% donor T cells among recipient peripheral blood mononuclear cells. Rather than being sequenced by the commercial service, samples from a few later patients were sequenced in-house on an Illumina MiSeq and processed with MiXCR.

Trimming removed 11 bases from V and 7 bases from J, leaving 17 bases between the germline ends. The germline V gene supplies CDR1 MDHEN and CDR2 SYDVKM. The CDR3 contains 13 residues, cysteine and phenylalanine counted. The DNA shown is the 39-base CDR3, in frame from base 1. The meaning of the sample's time point label: cells obtained before transplantation from donor or recipient. CD3+CD4+ and CD3+CD8+ populations were FACS-sorted from unstimulated pre-transplant donor and recipient cells taken from spleen or lymph nodes. Summary of the overall study and its limitations: The relatively low number and heterogeneity of intestinal transplant patients limited the conclusions. High GvH to HvG T cell clonal ratios were observed in the allografts of patients with donor T cell macrochimerism. Early after transplant, declines in HvG clones were associated with peak levels of circulating GvH clones. GvH clones were detected in recipient bone marrow, and some appeared earlier in ileal mucosa or blood, consistent with an intestinal mucosal origin.

The method was the immunoSEQ multiplex PCR assay. For most patients, genomic DNA was isolated using the Qiagen DNeasy Blood and Tissue Kit and was shipped frozen to Adaptive Biotechnologies for TCR sequencing. For most patients, genomic DNA was subjected to high-throughput TCR-beta CDR3 sequencing by Adaptive Biotechnologies. In the paper's pipeline: TCR sequencing data were retrieved from Adaptive's ImmunoSEQ software for 18 patients, whereas a few other patients were processed with MiXCR and VDJtools. To correct CD4 versus CD8 sorting errors, sequences present in both subsets at a frequency ratio below 5:1 were removed. CDR3 nucleotide sequences shared between donor and recipient were removed because the origin of such sequences could not be assigned. To be classed as alloreactive, a clone needed at least 2-fold expansion over unstimulated cells and a minimum CFSE-low frequency of 0.002% (template counts) or 0.001% (read counts). Mappable clones were those detected in sequenced pre-transplant spleen, lymph node, or MLR CFSE-low populations of the donor or recipient. Cumulative frequency of alloreactive clones was calculated as a percentage of all sequences weighted by copy number. Entries here come from immuneACCESS through TCRdb and include only in-frame sequences with V and J called. Some clones fail to appear in such tables; in the studies checked, an unresolved V gene covers under half of the shortfall, and the cause of the remainder is unknown. The V and J calls and the clone size are those of that table, but D and trimming were determined from the DNA. The sample table shows tens of thousands of clones, and around 89% are seen once. The ten largest make up about 4% of the sample.

The TCR originated in a human donor who was the organ donor for an intestinal transplant. The source material was unstimulated CD8+ T cells sorted from spleen or lymph node cells, sampled before transplant. This chain is built from TRBV28 and TRBJ2-2; matching of 6 bases hints at TRBD1 as the D gene. The CDR3 corresponds to CAARQAASGELFF. The nucleotide sequence reads TGTGCCGCCCGACAGGCCGCGAGCGGGGAGCTGTTTTTT.